This T cell receptor (beta chain) was recovered during a study of shared clonotypes between healthy human individuals. Study in general: The study used three CD4 naive, three CD4 memory, two CD8 naive and one CD8 memory plate per donor.

As for this clone: The antigen remains undetermined.

Overall study results and limits: Clonotype sharing among donors was expected to depend on sequencing depth. Shared clonotypes: about 5.3% naive CD4, around 3.7% naive CD8, 2.3% memory CD4, over 0.3% memory CD8.

CDR1 is MDHEN, CDR2 SYDVKM, per germline. Between the trimmed V and J ends, which lost 3 bases and 7 bases, there was a span of 12 bases. The CDR3 runs to 14 residues. TCRdb's table, derived via immunoSEQ multiplex PCR, lists solely in-frame clones and lacks some. Altogether some 2,500,000 clones are present, roughly 93% being singletons, with the ten largest covering approximately 0.37%. The source is a man aged 18 to 35 in good health. Some clones in this sample may be carry-over from other donors' samples. The chain couples TRBV28 to TRBJ1-4; a possible D gene is TRBD1 (6 bases). The material sequenced was naive CD4+ T cells from PBMCs. Subset denoted: CD45RA+ positively selected. The CDR3 loop reads CASSFPGAVEKLFF. The CDR3 bases are TGTGCCAGCAGTTTCCCAGGGGCTGTTGAAAAACTGTTTTTT.